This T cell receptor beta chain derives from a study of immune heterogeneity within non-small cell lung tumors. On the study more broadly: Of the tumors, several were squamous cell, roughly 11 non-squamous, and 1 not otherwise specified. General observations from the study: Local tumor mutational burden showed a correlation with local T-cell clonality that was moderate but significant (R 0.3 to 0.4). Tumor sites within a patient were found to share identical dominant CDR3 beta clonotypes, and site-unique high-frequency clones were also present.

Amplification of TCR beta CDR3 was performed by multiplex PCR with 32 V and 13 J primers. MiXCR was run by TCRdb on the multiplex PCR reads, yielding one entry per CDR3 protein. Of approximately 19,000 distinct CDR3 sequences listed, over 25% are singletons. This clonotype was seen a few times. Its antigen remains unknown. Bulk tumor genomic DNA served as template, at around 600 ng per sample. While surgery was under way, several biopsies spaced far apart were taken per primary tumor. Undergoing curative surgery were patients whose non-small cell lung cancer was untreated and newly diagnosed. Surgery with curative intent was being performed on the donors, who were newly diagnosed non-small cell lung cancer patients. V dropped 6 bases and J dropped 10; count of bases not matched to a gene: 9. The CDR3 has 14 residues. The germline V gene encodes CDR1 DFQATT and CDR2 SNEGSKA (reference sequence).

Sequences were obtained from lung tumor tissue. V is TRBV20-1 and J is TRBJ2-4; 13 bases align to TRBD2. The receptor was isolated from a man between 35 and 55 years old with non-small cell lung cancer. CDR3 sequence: CSATGLAGVSIQYF. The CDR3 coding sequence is TGCAGTGCCACCGGACTAGCGGGAGTTAGTATTCAGTACTTC.